This record looks at one TCR beta chain sequence and its context. The antigen this receptor binds is unknown. These data come from a study of T cells expressing NK-cell markers (dated by TCRdb to about 2020). For the study in its entirety: Three sorted T-cell subsets (CD3+CD56+NKG2C+, CD3+CD56+NKG2C- and CD3+CD56-NKG2C+) from 7 to 9 donors had their TCR beta-chain repertoires profiled. Seven of the eight sequenced donors were HCMV-seropositive and one was HCMV-seronegative. The eight sequenced donors were randomly selected healthy volunteers, three men and five women. The libraries were sequenced on Illumina HiSeq 2000/2500, MiSeq or NextSeq, producing 2 x 150 bp reads.

Overall study results and their limits: Those dominant clonotypes were again the most abundant among CD3+CD56-NKG2C+ cells in a few donors, at about 25-60.1%. For more than 5 donors, the dominant CD3+CD56+NKG2C+ clonotypes were among the top 10 CD8+ clonotypes and accounted for about 1.0-8% of CD8+ T cells. Whether the expanded NKG2C-expressing T cell clones were specific for HCMV antigens was left unclear.

According to the germline V gene, CDR1 reads MGHRA and CDR2 reads YSYEKL. The CDR3 runs 15 residues from the cysteine to the phenylalanine. No DNA is recorded. A commercial ELISA kit detecting HCMV-specific IgG in serum was used to determine HCMV serostatus. Peripheral blood mononuclear cells were isolated from blood by Ficoll density gradient centrifugation. The sample was run on an Illumina HiSeq 2000. TCR beta cDNA libraries were prepared using 5'RACE template switching, which introduced a universal primer site and unique molecular identifiers. Priming for cDNA synthesis came from the TCR beta constant segment, and two successive PCR amplification steps followed. The paper's data handling went like this. Reads were demultiplexed and grouped by UMI with MIGEC, and clonotypes were assembled and quantified with MiTCR. To remove erroneous sequences, TCR cDNA sequences were retained only when supported by two or more reads. Downstream repertoire analysis used the tcR package, and clonotypes were matched across fractions by CDR3 nucleotide sequence plus V segment. Antigen specificity was annotated against VDJdb with VDJmatch, allowing one amino acid substitution in CDR3. Through TCRdb reprocessing, the reads give one entry per CDR3 protein sequence; DNA is omitted. The V and J calls were determined by TCRdb, not by the authors. The table kept for this sample lists 500,000 or so distinct CDR3 sequences. The ten largest clones take up around 3.3% of the sample.

The sequencing sample was made of blood T cells: a sorted CD56 or NKG2C T cell subset, CD4+ or CD8+ T cells, or bulk PBMC T cells (not recorded which). This sequence was found in a man between 18 and 29 years old in good health. Donor details come from another sample of the same person, matched by shared clones. Recombination linked TRBV4-1 to TRBJ2-3; TCRdb's D call, TRBD1, is unchecked because there is no DNA. The CDR3 sequence is CASSHPGQGTDTQYF.